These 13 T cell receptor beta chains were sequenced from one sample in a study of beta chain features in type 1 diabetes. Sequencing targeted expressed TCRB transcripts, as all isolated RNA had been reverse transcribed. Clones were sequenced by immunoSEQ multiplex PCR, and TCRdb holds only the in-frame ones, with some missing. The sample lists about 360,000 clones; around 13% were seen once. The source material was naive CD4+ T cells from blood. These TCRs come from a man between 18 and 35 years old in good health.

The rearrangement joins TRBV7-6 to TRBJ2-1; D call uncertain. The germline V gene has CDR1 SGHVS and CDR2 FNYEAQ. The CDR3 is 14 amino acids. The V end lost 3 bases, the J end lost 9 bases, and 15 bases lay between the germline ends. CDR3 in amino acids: CASSFQTVVSEQFF. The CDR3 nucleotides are TGTGCCAGCAGCTTCCAAACTGTGGTGTCTGAGCAGTTCTTC.

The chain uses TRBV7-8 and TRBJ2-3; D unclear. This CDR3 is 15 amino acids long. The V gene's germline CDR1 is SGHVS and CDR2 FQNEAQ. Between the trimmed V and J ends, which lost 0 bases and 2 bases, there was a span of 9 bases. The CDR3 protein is CASSLAGAITDTQYF. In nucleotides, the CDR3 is TGTGCCAGCAGCTTAGCGGGCGCAATCACAGATACGCAGTATTTT.

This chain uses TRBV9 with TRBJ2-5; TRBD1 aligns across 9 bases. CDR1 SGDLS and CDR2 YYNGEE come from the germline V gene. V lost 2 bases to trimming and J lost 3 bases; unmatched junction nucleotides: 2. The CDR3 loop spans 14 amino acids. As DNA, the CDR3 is TGTGCCAGCAGCGTCCGGGACAGGGAAGAGACCCAGTACTTC. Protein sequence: CASSVRDREETQYF.

The DNA for the CDR3 is TGTGCCAGCAGCTTAGTTGGCGGGAGGAACAATGAGCAGTTCTTC. Translating gives CASSLVGGRNNEQFF. This chain links TRBV7-2 with TRBJ2-1; 8 positions match TRBD2. Germline CDR1 SGHTA, CDR2 FQGNSA. The CDR3 spans 15 residues. V trimming: 1 base; J trimming: 5 bases; junction bases outside the gene matches: 4.

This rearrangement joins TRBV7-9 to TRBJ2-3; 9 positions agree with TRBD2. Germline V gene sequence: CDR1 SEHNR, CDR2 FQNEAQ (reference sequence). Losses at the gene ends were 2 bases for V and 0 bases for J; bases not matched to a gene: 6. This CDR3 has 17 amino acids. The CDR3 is CASSLIGTSLSTDTQYF. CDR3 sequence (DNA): TGTGCCAGCAGCTTAATCGGGACTAGCCTTAGCACAGATACGCAGTATTTT.

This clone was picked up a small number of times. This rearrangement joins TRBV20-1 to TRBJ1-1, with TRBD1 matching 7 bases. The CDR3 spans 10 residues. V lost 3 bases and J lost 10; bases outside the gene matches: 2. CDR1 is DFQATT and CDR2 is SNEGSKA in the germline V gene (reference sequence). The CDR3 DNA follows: TGCAGTGCTAGCTCAGGGGGAGCTTTCTTT. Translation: CSASSGGAFF.

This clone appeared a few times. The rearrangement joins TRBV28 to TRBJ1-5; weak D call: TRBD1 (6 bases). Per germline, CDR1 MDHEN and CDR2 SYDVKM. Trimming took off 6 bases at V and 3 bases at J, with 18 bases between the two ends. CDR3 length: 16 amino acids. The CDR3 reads CASSPAGGALNQPQHF. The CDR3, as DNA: TGTGCCAGCAGCCCGGCGGGGGGGGCCCTCAATCAGCCCCAGCATTTT.

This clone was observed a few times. CDR3 residues: CAWSVVTAQFF. The CDR3 DNA reads as TGTGCCTGGAGTGTAGTGACAGCGCAGTTCTTC. The J gene is TRBJ2-1, the V gene TRBV30; D is possibly TRBD1 (5 bases). V lost 0 bases and J lost 12, with 9 bases in between. The CDR3 length is 11 residues. Germline lookup yields CDR1 GTSNPN and CDR2 SVGIG (reference sequence). Based on the CDR3 plus reference TRBV30 and TRBJ2-1, the full variable domain is SQTIHQWPATLVQPVGSPLSLECTVEGTSNPNLYWYRQAAGRGLQLLFYSVGIGQISSEVPQNLSASRPQDRQFILSSKKLLLSDSGFYLCAWSVVTAQFFGPGTRLTVL.

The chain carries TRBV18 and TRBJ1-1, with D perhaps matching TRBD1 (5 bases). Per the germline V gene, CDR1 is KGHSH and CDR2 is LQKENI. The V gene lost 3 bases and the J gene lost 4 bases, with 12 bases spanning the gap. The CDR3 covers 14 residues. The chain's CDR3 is CASSPQGLGTEAFF. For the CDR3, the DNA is TGTGCCAGCTCACCCCAGGGTCTTGGCACTGAAGCTTTCTTT.

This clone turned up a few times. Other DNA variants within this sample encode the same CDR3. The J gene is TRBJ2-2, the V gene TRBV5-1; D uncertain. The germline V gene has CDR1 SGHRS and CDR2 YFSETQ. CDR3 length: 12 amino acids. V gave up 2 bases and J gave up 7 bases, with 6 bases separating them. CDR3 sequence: CASSFNSGELFF. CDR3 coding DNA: TGCGCCAGCAGCTTCAATAGCGGGGAGCTGTTTTTT.

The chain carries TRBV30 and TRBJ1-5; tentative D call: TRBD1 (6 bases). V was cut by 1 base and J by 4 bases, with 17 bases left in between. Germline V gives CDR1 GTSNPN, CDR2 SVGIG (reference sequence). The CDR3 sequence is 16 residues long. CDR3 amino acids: CAWSGGTGGENQPQHF. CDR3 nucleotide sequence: TGTGCCTGGAGTGGAGGGACGGGGGGCGAGAATCAGCCCCAGCATTTT.

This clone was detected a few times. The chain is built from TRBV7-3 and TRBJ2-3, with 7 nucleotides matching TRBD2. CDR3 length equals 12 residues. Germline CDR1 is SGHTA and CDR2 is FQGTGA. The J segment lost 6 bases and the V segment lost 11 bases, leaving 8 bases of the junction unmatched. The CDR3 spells CARSGGSDTQYF. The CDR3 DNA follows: TGTGCCCGATCCGGGGGGTCGGATACGCAGTATTTT.

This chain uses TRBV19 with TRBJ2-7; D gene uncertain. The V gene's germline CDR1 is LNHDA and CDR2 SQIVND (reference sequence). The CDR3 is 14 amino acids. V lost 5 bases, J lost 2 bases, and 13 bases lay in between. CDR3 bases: TGTGCCAGTAGTGTACAGTTTGGTCCCTACGAGCAGTACTTC. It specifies CASSVQFGPYEQYF.